The 16 T cell receptor beta chains listed next were all sequenced from one sample in a study of blood T cells in healthy people across ages. It was with a sample-barcoded 5' primer and a J-beta primer mix that a second PCR of about 6 to 12 cycles was run. TCRdb independently ran MiXCR on the 5' RACE reads; one entry per CDR3 protein. The sample carries about 1.8 million distinct CDR3 sequences, 40% to 55% recorded once. Sample: blood. The receptors here all came from a middle-aged woman in good health.

This clonotype was picked up a small number of times. The chain recombines TRBV12-3 or TRBV12-4 with TRBJ2-4, with 8 positions matching TRBD1. Gene TRBJ2-7 matches the end of the DNA better, so the J call may be wrong. This CDR3 has 13 residues. The CDR3 loop is CASRPDRGDEQYF. CDR3 DNA sequence: TGTGCCAGCAGACCTGACAGGGGAGACGAGCAGTACTTC.

Many counts were recorded for this clonotype. J is TRBJ2-5 and V is TRBV12-3 or TRBV12-4; D not resolved. V was clipped by 9 bases and J by 4 bases, with 12 bases between them. CDR3 size: 12 residues. CDR3: CASGVGRETQYF. CDR3 nucleotide sequence: TGTGCCAGTGGGGTAGGACGAGAGACCCAGTACTTC.

The J gene is TRBJ2-1, the V gene TRBV20-1; 11 bases line up with TRBD1. The end of the DNA is better explained by TRBJ2-7, so the J call may be wrong. The CDR3 is 15 residues long. The V gene's germline CDR1 is DFQATT and CDR2 SNEGSKA (reference sequence). CDR3 bases: TGCAGTGCTGCCTCGGGACAGGGGGTCCTCATCGAGCAGTACTTC. This sequence encodes CSAASGQGVLIEQYF.

The chain carries TRBV6-2 or TRBV6-3 and TRBJ1-1; TRBD1 matches 11 bases. CDR1 and CDR2 from the germline V gene are MNHEY and SVGEGT. With V trimmed by 4 bases and J by 3 bases, 7 bases remained unmatched. The CDR3 runs 16 residues. The CDR3 region is CASSFPGTGGDTEAFF. CDR3 sequence (DNA): TGTGCCAGCAGTTTCCCCGGGACAGGGGGTGACACTGAAGCTTTCTTT.

This chain joins TRBV6-2 or TRBV6-3 and TRBJ2-4; possibly TRBD2 for D (5 bases). Trimming shortened V by 8 bases and J by 13 bases, and 24 bases separated the two germline ends. The CDR3 consists of 14 residues. The germline gives CDR1 MNHEY, CDR2 SVGEGT. The CDR3 loop is CASRAGLLSYGQYF. CDR3 bases: TGTGCCAGCCGCGCGGGTTTACTCTCCTACGGGCAGTACTTC.

Only a few counts were recorded for this clonotype. This chain uses TRBV27 with TRBJ2-3; possibly TRBD1 for D (6 bases). CDR3 length: 16 amino acids. Germline loops: CDR1 MNHEY, CDR2 SMNVEV (reference sequence). V shed 4 bases and J shed 5 bases, with 19 bases lying between them. The CDR3 sequence: CASSSRSTGRGDTQYF. The CDR3 nucleotides are TGTGCCAGCAGTTCCCGATCGACAGGTCGGGGAGATACGCAGTATTTT.

This clonotype was seen more than once but under ten times. The gene calls are TRBV20-1 and TRBJ2-5; 7 nucleotides line up with TRBD2. V lost 6 bases and J lost 5; bases outside the gene matches: 6. CDR3 length: 12 amino acids. Germline values: CDR1 DFQATT, CDR2 SNEGSKA (reference sequence). The CDR3 DNA is TGCAGTGCCCCCGTCGGGGGGGAGACCCAGTACTTC. Translating it yields CSAPVGGETQYF.

The V and J genes are TRBV6-6 and TRBJ1-5; 9 nucleotides align to TRBD1. After removal of 8 bases from V and 1 base from J, the junction contained 3 bases not matched to a gene. The CDR3 extends over 14 amino acids. CDR1 is MNHNY, CDR2 SVGAGI, per germline (reference sequence). The CDR3 sequence: CASGDRESNQPQHF. As DNA, the CDR3 is TGTGCCAGCGGGGACAGGGAAAGCAATCAGCCCCAGCATTTT.

A remark on this clonotype: A much larger clonotype is one base distant, so this may be a read error. The chain recombines TRBV12-3 or TRBV12-4 with TRBJ2-5; TRBD2 aligns across 12 bases. This CDR3 has 16 residues. V lost 6 bases to trimming and J lost 11 bases; unmatched junction nucleotides: 16. In DNA, the CDR3 is TGTGCCAGCAGCTTGGGACTAGCGGGCCCCTACAATGAGCAGTACTTC. This sequence encodes CASSLGLAGPYNEQYF.

With regard to this clonotype: Sequence at one end of the junction differs from germline and may be a read error. V and J are TRBV20-1 and TRBJ2-1; D ambiguous. The CDR3 is made up of 16 amino acids. The germline gives CDR1 DFQATT, CDR2 SNEGSKA (reference sequence). The CDR3 protein is CSAGDERRLSYNEQFF. CDR3 coding DNA: TGCAGTGCTGGAGATGAACGGCGACTCTCCTACAATGAGCAGTTCTTC.

This clonotype was counted only a few times. This rearrangement joins TRBV27 to TRBJ1-2; D call uncertain. The CDR3 loop spans 14 amino acids. Germline loops: CDR1 MNHEY, CDR2 SMNVEV (reference sequence). Trimming removed 1 base from V and 3 bases from J, with 9 bases in between. The DNA for the CDR3 is TGTGCCAGCAGTTTATGGGGAAACGACTATGGCTACACCTTC. Amino acid sequence: CASSLWGNDYGYTF.

The chain links TRBV20-1 to TRBJ2-1, with TRBD1 matching 8 bases. After removal of 8 bases from V and 6 bases from J, the junction contained 6 bases not matched to a gene. The CDR3 totals 12 residues. Germline assignment: CDR1 DFQATT and CDR2 SNEGSKA (reference sequence). CDR3 protein: CSTDRELNEQFF. Written as DNA, the CDR3 is TGCAGTACGGACAGGGAGCTCAATGAGCAGTTCTTC.

Points on this clonotype: The CDR3 does not end in the conserved phenylalanine or tryptophan, so this is likely a read error. The CDR3 is CASSLNPLLGEQFL. The CDR3 DNA reads TGTGCCAGCAGCTTAAACCCTTTATTAGGTGAGCAGTTCTTG. The chain is built from TRBV11-2 and TRBJ2-1; D gene ambiguous. Trimming pared 2 bases from V and 9 bases from J, leaving 14 bases between. CDR1 is SGHAT, CDR2 FQNNGV, per germline. CDR3 size: 14 residues.

V is TRBV2 and J is TRBJ2-5, with D tentatively TRBD1 or TRBD2 (6 bases each). V gave up 11 bases and J gave up 2 bases, with 18 bases separating them. This CDR3 spans 14 amino acids. Germline loops: CDR1 SNHLY, CDR2 FYNNEI. CDR3 coding DNA: TGTGCCGGGTACAGGGACTCTCTTCAAGAGACCCAGTACTTC. Translation: CAGYRDSLQETQYF.

This clonotype showed up just a few times. V usage is TRBV6-6 and J usage is TRBJ1-2, with a tentative D call TRBD1 (6 bases). This CDR3 spans 13 amino acids. V was cut by 6 bases and J by 7 bases, with 15 bases left in between. The germline V gene encodes CDR1 MNHNY and CDR2 SVGAGI (reference sequence). The CDR3 sequence is CASRQTGSSGYTF. CDR3 DNA sequence: TGTGCCAGCAGACAAACAGGGTCAAGTGGCTACACCTTC.

This clonotype was observed once. A read error may produce the germline difference seen at one junction end. The rearrangement uses TRBV7-7 and TRBJ2-5, with 8 bases lining up with TRBD2. CDR3 length equals 16 residues. Germline V gene lookup returns CDR1 SSHAT and CDR2 FNYEAQ (reference sequence). CDR3 sequence: CASSRGGGGHQETQYF. The CDR3 DNA reads TGTGCTAGCAGCCGCGGGGGCGGGGGGCACCAAGAGACCCAGTACTTC.